A single sample is the source of the 15 T cell receptor beta chains below, sequenced in a study of HIV-infected patients and healthy controls. cDNA was made from roughly 470 ng RNA using alpha and beta constant primers. Separate chain-specific third strand synthesis with multiplexing indices produced the alpha and beta libraries. TCRdb reprocessed the 5' RACE reads with MiXCR, giving one entry per CDR3 protein. The sample contains over 15,000 distinct CDR3 sequences, 10% of which appear only once. No cell fractionation was done, so the repertoire covers all unsorted peripheral blood T cells. Sequencing used blood. These receptor sequences come from an adult in good health.

This clonotype was counted many times. The chain is built from TRBV11-2 and TRBJ2-3; 8 bases map to TRBD2. The junction had 6 bases not matched to a gene; V was cut back by 4 bases and J by 0 bases. The CDR3 loop spans 16 amino acids. Germline values: CDR1 SGHAT, CDR2 FQNNGV. This CDR3 is CASSSPTSGSTDTQYF. The CDR3 DNA reads as TGTGCCAGCAGCTCCCCCACTAGCGGTAGCACAGATACGCAGTATTTT.

This clonotype was counted many times. This chain connects TRBV2 to TRBJ1-5; weak D call: TRBD1 (5 bases). Between the trimmed V and J ends, which lost 7 bases and 2 bases, there was a span of 18 bases. CDR3 length equals 16 residues. Germline V CDR1 and CDR2: SNHLY, FYNNEI. CDR3 sequence (DNA): TGTGCCAGCACCTTCTCCAGCCAGGGAGGCAATCAGCCCCAGCATTTT. Its translation: CASTFSSQGGNQPQHF.

This clonotype was seen just once. The gene calls are TRBV15 and TRBJ2-2; 9 bases are shared with TRBD1. The CDR3 extends over 19 amino acids. Trimming at V came to 5 bases and at J to 5 bases, leaving 18 bases not matched to a gene. The germline V gene has CDR1 LNHNV and CDR2 YYDKDF (reference sequence). CDR3 DNA: TGTGCCACCAGCCCGCCCTTAGTATCGGACAGGGGTTCGACCGGGGAGCTGTTTTTT. Translated, it gives CATSPPLVSDRGSTGELFF.

This clonotype occurred many times. The CDR3 DNA sequence: TGTGCCAGCAGTCGGGGACAGCCCCAGGATGAAAAACTGTTTTTT. It specifies CASSRGQPQDEKLFF. The V gene is TRBV6-5, the J gene TRBJ1-4, with TRBD1 identical over 7 bases. J lost 6 bases, V lost 5 bases, and 9 bases had no gene match. The CDR3 loop spans 15 amino acids. Per germline, CDR1 MNHEY and CDR2 SVGAGI.

This rearrangement joins TRBV14 to TRBJ2-5; D remains unclear. V was pared by 0 bases and J by 2 bases, with 10 bases between. The CDR3 is made up of 15 amino acids. Germline V CDR1 and CDR2: SGHDN, FVKESK. The CDR3 region is CASSQEIAPQETQYF. CDR3 nucleotides: TGTGCCAGCAGCCAAGAGATAGCCCCTCAAGAGACCCAGTACTTC.

This clonotype was counted many times. CDR3 region: CASSQALTGGPDTQYF. CDR3 nucleotide sequence: TGCGCCAGCAGCCAAGCGTTGACAGGGGGCCCAGATACGCAGTATTTT. This sequence joins TRBV4-3 and TRBJ2-3; 10 bases map to TRBD1. This CDR3 region has 16 residues. Germline V gene sequence: CDR1 LGHNA, CDR2 YSLEER. J was trimmed by 4 bases and V by 1 base; bases with no gene match: 5.

This clonotype has at least ten counts. The chain combines TRBV7-2 with TRBJ2-7; tentatively, D is TRBD1 (7 bases). Germline-derived CDR1 and CDR2 are SGHTA and FQGNSA. Trimming removed 1 base at V and 6 bases at J, with 13 bases between. This CDR3 comprises 14 residues. CDR3 coding DNA: TGTGCCAGCAGCTTAGAAGGGCAGGGGGGCGAGCAGTACTTC. Amino acid sequence: CASSLEGQGGEQYF.

In this sample, this clonotype turned up many times. This chain connects TRBV10-2 to TRBJ1-3; TRBD1 agrees at 8 bases. This CDR3 has 14 residues. The V gene's germline CDR1 is WSHSY and CDR2 SAAADI. J was trimmed by 3 bases and V by 6 bases; bases with no gene match: 4. The CDR3 DNA is TGCGCCAGCAGCAGGGGGCTGGATGGAAACACCATATATTTT. As protein: CASSRGLDGNTIYF.

A few counts support this clonotype. This chain connects TRBV28 to TRBJ1-1; D ambiguous. The V end lost 4 bases, the J end lost 1 base, and 4 bases lay between the germline ends. Germline CDR1 reads MDHEN; CDR2 reads SYDVKM. CDR3 size: 12 residues. The CDR3 here is CASSSENTEAFF. The DNA for the CDR3 is TGTGCCAGCAGTTCAGAGAACACTGAAGCTTTCTTT.

By sample share, this clonotype is medium-sized. The chain links TRBV3-1 to TRBJ2-7; D remains unclear. Deletions cut 3 bases from V and 7 bases from J, with 10 bases between. This CDR3 region has 12 residues. The germline V gene has CDR1 LGHDT and CDR2 YNNKEL (reference sequence). CDR3 residues: CASSQARAEQYF. For the CDR3, the DNA is TGTGCCAGCAGCCAGGCCCGGGCAGAGCAGTACTTC.

This clonotype was detected many times. This chain connects TRBV14 to TRBJ2-7, with D unresolved. This CDR3 contains 11 residues. In germline, CDR1 is SGHDN, CDR2 FVKESK. V lost 5 bases and J 3 bases, leaving 5 bases between the germline ends. CDR3 in DNA: TGTGCCAGCAGCGTTTACTACGAGCAGTACTTC. Protein: CASSVYYEQYF.

This clonotype has at least ten counts. DNA of the CDR3: TGTGCCAGCAGCCCCCGTGACAGGGGGATAGAGACCCAGTACTTC. Its protein product is CASSPRDRGIETQYF. The chain couples TRBV5-6 to TRBJ2-5; 9 bases match TRBD1. There are 15 residues in the CDR3. Germline CDR1 is SGHDT and CDR2 is YYEEEE. J lost 4 bases, V lost 4 bases, and 8 bases had no gene match.

This clonotype appeared many times. V and J are TRBV5-1 and TRBJ2-7, with TRBD2 matching 10 bases. Germline CDR1 is SGHRS and CDR2 is YFSETQ. This CDR3 contains 15 residues. The V segment lost 5 bases and the J segment 2 bases; nucleotides outside the gene matches: 7. CDR3 region: CASSFLAGVTYEQYF. For the CDR3, the DNA is TGCGCCAGCAGTTTTCTAGCGGGGGTTACCTACGAGCAGTACTTC.

Note on this clonotype: One end of the junction varies from germline; a read error may be responsible. The rearrangement joins TRBV28 to TRBJ2-7; D possibly uses TRBD1 or TRBD2 (5 bases each). The CDR3 consists of 11 residues. Germline lookup yields CDR1 MDHEN and CDR2 SYDVKM. This CDR3 reads CASSRGPYYGF. CDR3 in DNA: TGTGCCAGCAGTAGGGGACCTTATTATGGCTTC.

In its sample, this clonotype is medium-sized. The chain joins TRBV20-1 to TRBJ1-6, with 7 positions matching TRBD1. The junction had 4 bases not matched to a gene; V was cut back by 1 base and J by 4 bases. Germline V gives CDR1 DFQATT, CDR2 SNEGSKA (reference sequence). The CDR3 runs to 15 residues. The DNA for the CDR3 is TGCAGTGCTAGAGTTAGACAGGGATATAATTCACCCCTCCACTTT. As protein: CSARVRQGYNSPLHF.